This T cell receptor (beta chain) derives from a study of blood T cell repertoires in COVID-19. The CDR3 has 14 residues. Germline values: CDR1 SGHNT, CDR2 YYREEE (reference sequence). V was trimmed by 4 bases and J by 11 bases, leaving 21 bases between them. This table comes from immunoSEQ multiplex PCR, and its TCRdb copy is limited to in-frame clones, with some not included. Of 200,000 to 250,000 clones listed, around 86% are singletons. Study members were between about 18 and 100 years old and lived in 24 US regions. The chain joins TRBV5-4 to TRBJ1-1; a weak D match, TRBD1 (5 bases). This TCR came from a woman aged 35 to 49 with acute COVID-19. The material sequenced was PBMCs or T cells enriched from blood (not recorded which). The CDR3 sequence is CASSDLQRGGEAFF. CDR3 DNA sequence: TGTGCCAGCAGCGACTTACAAAGGGGCGGAGAGGCTTTCTTT.